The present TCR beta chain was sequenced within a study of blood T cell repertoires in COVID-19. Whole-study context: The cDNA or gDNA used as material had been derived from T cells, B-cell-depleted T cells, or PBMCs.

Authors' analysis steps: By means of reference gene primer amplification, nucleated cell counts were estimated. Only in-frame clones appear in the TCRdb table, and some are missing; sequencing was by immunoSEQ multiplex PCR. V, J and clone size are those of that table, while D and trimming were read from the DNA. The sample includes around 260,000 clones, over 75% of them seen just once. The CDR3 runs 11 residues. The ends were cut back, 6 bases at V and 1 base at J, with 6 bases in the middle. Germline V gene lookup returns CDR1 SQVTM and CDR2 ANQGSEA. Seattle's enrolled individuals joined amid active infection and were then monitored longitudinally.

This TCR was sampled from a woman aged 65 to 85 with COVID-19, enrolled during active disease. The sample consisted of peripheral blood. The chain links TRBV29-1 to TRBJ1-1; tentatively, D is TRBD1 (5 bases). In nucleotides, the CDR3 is TGCAGCGTCCAGGGGAACACTGAAGCTTTCTTT. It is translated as CSVQGNTEAFF.